This record looks at one TCR beta chain sequence and its context. PCR employed 60 Vbeta and 13 Jbeta primers. Sequenced by immunoSEQ multiplex PCR; TCRdb stores in-frame clones only, minus some. Of about 160,000 clones in the sample, around 78% were seen once. This sample was taken from a study of cytomegalovirus exposure and HLA in healthy donors. In germline, CDR1 is SNHLY, CDR2 FYNNEI. This CDR3 contains 11 residues. The V and J ends lost 5 bases and 4 bases respectively, with 5 bases between them. The origin of this receptor is a woman aged 40-49 years in good health and CMV-seropositive. The chain couples TRBV2 to TRBJ1-2, with D hard to call. Specimen: PBMCs. The CDR3 DNA reads as TGTGCCAGCAGTCCCAGCTATGGCTACACCTTC. This translates into CASSPSYGYTF.